One sample yielded the 24 T cell receptor beta chains listed below, sequenced in a study of memory CD4+ T cells and cytomegalovirus serostatus. Measured with immunoSEQ multiplex PCR; TCRdb has only the in-frame clones, and not every one. The sample comprises just over 45,000 clones, roughly 73% of which are singletons, and just over 0.6% rests with the top ten. Single viable CD3+CD4+CD8-CD45RO+ cells were sorted as the memory CD4+ T cells. The sequenced sample consisted of memory CD4+ T cells from blood. The receptors come from an adult in good health and CMV-seronegative.

To note about this clone: The sample holds other DNA sequences that translate to the same CDR3. This rearrangement joins TRBV19 to TRBJ2-3, with 7 bases identical to TRBD1. Trimming took 1 base from V and 1 from J; bases not matched to a gene: 5. The CDR3 extends over 16 amino acids. Germline V CDR1 and CDR2: LNHDA, SQIVND (reference sequence). CDR3 in DNA: TGTGCCAGTAGTATAGCCGCCGGGACAGGCACAGATACGCAGTATTTT. The encoded protein is CASSIAAGTGTDTQYF.

This rearrangement joins TRBV5-1 to TRBJ2-7; 7 nucleotides line up with TRBD1. J gave up 9 bases and V 0 bases, and 6 bases lay outside the gene matches. The CDR3 spans 13 residues. Germline assignment: CDR1 SGHRS and CDR2 YFSETQ. CDR3 sequence (DNA): TGCGCCAGCAGCTTGGGACAGGGACCCGGGCAGTACTTC. Translation: CASSLGQGPGQYF.

This chain links TRBV5-8 with TRBJ2-7; D might be TRBD2 (5 bases). Deletions cut 5 bases from V and 7 bases from J, with 16 bases between. The CDR3 consists of 13 residues. Germline V CDR1 and CDR2: SGHTS, YDEGEE. CDR3 coding DNA: TGTGCCAGCAGGTCACCGTACGGGGAGGAGCAGTACTTC. It encodes CASRSPYGEEQYF.

This chain uses TRBV6-1 with TRBJ1-1; D is possibly TRBD1 (5 bases). CDR3 length: 13 amino acids. Germline values: CDR1 MNHNS, CDR2 SASEGT. Between the trimmed V and J ends, which lost 5 bases and 7 bases, there was a span of 14 bases. The CDR3 spells CASSPLRGREAFF. Written as DNA, the CDR3 is TGTGCCAGCAGTCCACTCCGGGGCCGTGAAGCTTTCTTT.

This CDR3 is CASSVEPGLAEAFF. CDR3 nucleotides: TGTGCCAGCAGCGTAGAGCCAGGGTTGGCTGAAGCTTTCTTT. The genes are TRBV9 and TRBJ1-1, with D perhaps TRBD1 (5 bases). Trimming pared 0 bases from V and 6 bases from J, leaving 12 bases between. Germline-derived CDR1 and CDR2 are SGDLS and YYNGEE. The CDR3 loop spans 14 amino acids. The whole variable domain, filled in from reference TRBV9 and TRBJ1-1, reads DSGVTQTPKHLITATGQRVTLRCSPRSGDLSVYWYQQSLDQGLQFLIQYYNGEERAKGNILERFSAQQFPDLHSELNLSSLELGDSALYFCASSVEPGLAEAFFGQGTRLTVV.

V is TRBV4-1 and J is TRBJ2-5; D unresolved. Germline CDR1 is MGHRA and CDR2 is YSYEKL. The CDR3 is 13 residues long. The V end lost 2 bases, the J end lost 2 bases, and 6 bases lay between the germline ends. This chain's CDR3 is CASSQYGQETQYF. CDR3 coding DNA: TGCGCCAGCAGCCAATATGGGCAAGAGACCCAGTACTTC.

V usage is TRBV9 and J usage is TRBJ2-3; D is ambiguous. The V gene lost 0 bases and the J gene lost 0 bases, with 17 bases spanning the gap. The CDR3 sequence is 18 residues long. Germline values: CDR1 SGDLS, CDR2 YYNGEE. CDR3: CASSVVGSHQPSTDTQYF. CDR3 sequence (DNA): TGTGCCAGCAGCGTAGTGGGTAGTCACCAGCCTAGCACAGATACGCAGTATTTT.

V usage is TRBV7-9 and J usage is TRBJ1-2; D is ambiguous. This CDR3 has 12 residues. The V end lost 1 base, the J end lost 5 bases, and 5 bases lay between the germline ends. The germline V gene encodes CDR1 SEHNR and CDR2 FQNEAQ (reference sequence). The CDR3 DNA sequence: TGTGCCAGCAGCTTAGGAGCGTATGGCTACACCTTC. Translated: CASSLGAYGYTF.

This chain uses TRBV11-2 with TRBJ2-7; D may correspond to TRBD1 or TRBD2 (5 bases each). Germline CDR1 is SGHAT and CDR2 is FQNNGV. Trimming left V 4 bases short and J 5 bases short, with 15 bases between. This CDR3 has 14 amino acids. In DNA form, the CDR3 reads TGTGCCAGCAGCTCTACGTCTGGGGGAGACGAGCAGTACTTC. Translated, it gives CASSSTSGGDEQYF.

The V gene is TRBV5-1, the J gene TRBJ2-3; no firm D call. The CDR3 spans 13 residues. Trimming removed 4 bases at V and 3 bases at J, with 9 bases between. Germline lookup yields CDR1 SGHRS and CDR2 YFSETQ. CDR3 in amino acids: CASSTPPTDTQYF. DNA for the CDR3: TGCGCCAGCAGCACCCCGCCAACAGATACGCAGTATTTT.

The V call is TRBV11-1, the J call TRBJ2-7, with 11 nucleotides matching TRBD2. Germline trimming cut 5 bases from V and 2 bases from J; bases unmatched to any gene: 11. The CDR3 runs 17 residues. CDR1 SGHAT and CDR2 FQDESV come from the germline V gene (reference sequence). CDR3 DNA sequence: TGTGCCAGCAGCCGCGAAGCACTTAGCGGGGGGGCCTACGAGCAGTACTTC. It translates to CASSREALSGGAYEQYF. The full variable domain, with the rest looked up from reference TRBV11-1 and TRBJ2-7, is EAEVAQSPRYKITEKSQAVAFWCDPISGHATLYWYRQILGQGPELLVQFQDESVVDDSQLPKDRFSAERLKGVDSTLKIQPAELGDSAMYLCASSREALSGGAYEQYFGPGTRLTVT.

This clone was seen a handful of times. The rearrangement uses TRBV14 and TRBJ2-5; D not certain. CDR3 length: 13 residues. Germline V gives CDR1 SGHDN, CDR2 FVKESK. The V and J ends lost 8 bases and 0 bases respectively, with 10 bases between them. DNA of the CDR3: TGTGCCAGCCGGCGCGGTTACCAAGAGACCCAGTACTTC. Protein sequence: CASRRGYQETQYF.

The chain carries TRBV7-2 and TRBJ1-1, with D tentatively TRBD1 (6 bases). Trimming removed 6 bases at V and 9 bases at J, with 23 bases between. Germline V CDR1 and CDR2: SGHTA, FQGNSA. CDR3 length: 15 residues. CDR3 in amino acids: CASRTTGSPEGKAFF. The DNA of the CDR3 is TGTGCCAGCAGAACAACAGGGTCCCCGGAGGGTAAAGCTTTCTTT.

The J gene is TRBJ2-7, the V gene TRBV30; no clear D gene. The CDR3 length is 14 residues. V lost 2 bases and J lost 0, with 11 bases in between. Germline V lookup: CDR1 GTSNPN, CDR2 SVGIG (reference sequence). The CDR3 loop is CAWSYLRSSYEQYF. CDR3 coding DNA: TGTGCCTGGAGTTACCTCCGGAGCTCCTACGAGCAGTACTTC.

The rearrangement uses TRBV5-1 and TRBJ1-3; D is possibly TRBD1 (5 bases). Germline V gene lookup returns CDR1 SGHRS and CDR2 YFSETQ. Trimming stripped 1 base from V and 3 bases from J, with 14 bases between. The CDR3 has 16 amino acids. The CDR3 DNA follows: TGCGCCAGCAGCTTGAACGGGGGAGGGATTGGAAACACCATATATTTT. Protein: CASSLNGGGIGNTIYF. Combining the CDR3 with reference TRBV5-1 and TRBJ1-3 gives the whole variable domain KAGVTQTPRYLIKTRGQQVTLSCSPISGHRSVSWYQQTPGQGLQFLFEYFSETQRNKGNFPGRFSGRQFSNSRSEMNVSTLELGDSALYLCASSLNGGGIGNTIYFGEGSWLTVV.

This sequence joins TRBV5-1 and TRBJ2-1; 13 positions match TRBD2. This CDR3 is 16 amino acids long. CDR1 is SGHRS, CDR2 YFSETQ, per germline. J lost 8 bases, V lost 4 bases, and 9 bases had no gene match. CDR3 residues: CASSQLTSGGVDEQFF. The CDR3 coding sequence is TGCGCCAGCAGCCAACTTACTAGCGGGGGGGTAGATGAGCAGTTCTTC. Full variable domain (outside the CDR3, taken from reference TRBV5-1 and TRBJ2-1): KAGVTQTPRYLIKTRGQQVTLSCSPISGHRSVSWYQQTPGQGLQFLFEYFSETQRNKGNFPGRFSGRQFSNSRSEMNVSTLELGDSALYLCASSQLTSGGVDEQFFGPGTRLTVL.

The gene calls are TRBV5-4 and TRBJ1-6; TRBD1 matches 10 bases. V gave up 7 bases and J gave up 5 bases; unmatched junction bases: 9. The germline V gene encodes CDR1 SGHNT and CDR2 YYREEE (reference sequence). The CDR3 length is 16 residues. CDR3 coding DNA: TGTGCCAGCCATACAGCCGGGACAGGGGATAATTCACCCCTCCACTTT. Translation gives CASHTAGTGDNSPLHF.

The chain is built from TRBV5-1 and TRBJ2-1; D unresolved. From germline, CDR1 is SGHRS and CDR2 YFSETQ. V lost 3 bases, J lost 7 bases, and 17 bases lay in between. The CDR3 consists of 15 residues. The CDR3 is CASSSGSLRWNEQFF. The CDR3 DNA follows: TGCGCCAGCAGCTCCGGGTCACTAAGGTGGAATGAGCAGTTCTTC.

This clone appeared once. The chain joins TRBV7-2 to TRBJ1-2; D not certain. With 3 bases removed from V and 7 bases from J, the gap between germline ends came to 9 bases. The CDR3 runs to 12 residues. CDR1 and CDR2 (germline): SGHTA, FQGNSA. CDR3 sequence: CASSFLSGGYTF. The CDR3 DNA follows: TGTGCCAGCAGCTTCTTATCCGGTGGCTACACCTTC.

The chain has TRBV5-6 and TRBJ1-2, with D unclear. This CDR3 has 15 amino acids. V shed 1 base and J shed 2 bases, with 12 bases lying between them. In germline, CDR1 is SGHDT, CDR2 YYEEEE. The CDR3 coding sequence is TGTGCCAGCAGCTTGATTTCGGACCGAAACTATGGCTACACCTTC. Amino acids: CASSLISDRNYGYTF.

The chain carries TRBV4-1 and TRBJ2-5; possibly TRBD2 for D (6 bases). The germline V gene encodes CDR1 MGHRA and CDR2 YSYEKL. Trimming stripped 3 bases from V and 1 base from J, with 15 bases between. This CDR3 is built from 16 residues. This CDR3 reads CASSHGDAGIQETQYF. CDR3 DNA: TGCGCCAGCAGCCACGGGGATGCGGGAATCCAAGAGACCCAGTACTTC.

This chain joins TRBV29-1 and TRBJ1-2; 8 bases align to TRBD1. This CDR3 region has 14 residues. With V trimmed by 6 bases and J by 0 bases, 6 bases remained unmatched. The germline V gene encodes CDR1 SQVTM and CDR2 ANQGSEA. The CDR3 DNA is TGCAGCGTGGGACAGGCCGCCCCTAACTATGGCTACACCTTC. Encoded protein: CSVGQAAPNYGYTF.

The V gene is TRBV5-6, the J gene TRBJ2-7; 8 bases are a match to TRBD1. This CDR3 is 14 amino acids long. Trimming took 6 bases from V and 6 from J; bases not matched to a gene: 11. In germline, CDR1 is SGHDT, CDR2 YYEEEE. CDR3 sequence: CASTTPGQGGEQYF. The CDR3 DNA reads as TGTGCCAGCACGACCCCCGGACAGGGTGGCGAGCAGTACTTC.

For this clone: One junction end disagrees with the germline gene, perhaps due to a read error. The chain employs TRBV7-7 and TRBJ2-1, with 9 bases lining up with TRBD2. CDR1 is SSHAT and CDR2 is FNYEAQ in the germline V gene (reference sequence). The CDR3 runs to 15 residues. Here the CDR3 DNA reads TGTGCTAGCAGCTTAGAGGCGGGGGGGGTTAATGAGCAGTTCTTC. It specifies CASSLEAGGVNEQFF.